The 25 T cell receptor beta chains reported below all come from one sample, sequenced in a study of patients and donors after allogeneic stem cell transplantation. MiXCR, run by TCRdb on the RT-PCR reads, gives a single entry per CDR3 protein. Found here are 200,000 to 250,000 distinct CDR3 sequences, 13% to 15% of them singletons; the top ten hold around 10%. Material: blood, either unsorted or a sorted T cell fraction (not recorded which). These TCRs come from a human donor who was either an allogeneic HSCT recipient or a stem cell or donor lymphocyte infusion donor (not recorded which). It is not recorded whose cells these are; they may come from a transplant donor.

This clonotype occurred many times. The chain carries TRBV15 and TRBJ2-7; 11 bases align to TRBD2. The CDR3 length is 16 residues. Germline V gene lookup returns CDR1 LNHNV and CDR2 YYDKDF (reference sequence). V gave up 3 bases and J gave up 2 bases; unmatched junction bases: 6. The CDR3, as DNA: TGTGCCACCAGCAGCGGACTAGCGGGCGCACCCTACGAGCAGTACTTC. Encoded protein: CATSSGLAGAPYEQYF.

In its sample, this clonotype was seen many times. The V call is TRBV20-1, the J call TRBJ2-2, with 10 bases lining up with TRBD2. After removal of 5 bases from V and 4 bases from J, the junction contained 4 bases not matched to a gene. The CDR3 covers 14 residues. Germline CDR1 and CDR2: DFQATT and SNEGSKA (reference sequence). In DNA, the CDR3 is TGCAGTGCTCGCCTAGCGGGAGTCACCGGGGAGCTGTTTTTT. Amino acids: CSARLAGVTGELFF.

The rearrangement joins TRBV5-1 to TRBJ2-1, with 9 bases fitting TRBD2. V lost 2 bases to trimming and J lost 5 bases; unmatched junction nucleotides: 2. The CDR3 length is 14 residues. Germline CDR1 SGHRS, CDR2 YFSETQ. The CDR3 sequence: CASSLIAGDNEQFF. CDR3 DNA sequence: TGCGCCAGCAGCTTAATAGCGGGGGACAATGAGCAGTTCTTC.

The chain couples TRBV15 to TRBJ2-5, with D hard to call. The CDR3 spans 15 residues. Trimming cost V 0 bases and J 1 base, with 9 bases left between them. CDR1 is LNHNV, CDR2 YYDKDF, per germline (reference sequence). CDR3 in amino acids: CATSRDRGSQETQYF. The CDR3 DNA reads as TGTGCCACCAGCAGAGACCGCGGAAGCCAAGAGACCCAGTACTTC. Full variable domain (missing parts from reference TRBV15 and TRBJ2-5): DAMVIQNPRYQVTQFGKPVTLSCSQTLNHNVMYWYQQKSSQAPKLLFHYYDKDFNNEADTPDNFQSRRPNTSFCFLDIRSPGLGDTAMYLCATSRDRGSQETQYFGPGTRLLVL.

This clonotype was counted a few times. This chain links TRBV7-6 with TRBJ2-1; TRBD2 aligns across 9 bases. CDR3 length: 16 amino acids. V was pared by 5 bases and J by 6 bases, with 11 bases of the junction left unmatched. The V gene's germline CDR1 is SGHVS and CDR2 FNYEAQ. The CDR3 DNA reads as TGTGCCAGCAGCCCAGTTATTGGACTAGCGTTCAATGAGCAGTTCTTC. It translates to CASSPVIGLAFNEQFF.

The chain employs TRBV18 and TRBJ1-5; TRBD1 agrees at 7 bases. This CDR3 spans 15 amino acids. V lost 4 bases to trimming and J lost 1 base; unmatched junction nucleotides: 4. Germline V gives CDR1 KGHSH, CDR2 LQKENI. The CDR3 sequence is CASSLGQFSNQPQHF. For the CDR3, the DNA is TGTGCCAGCTCACTGGGACAGTTCAGCAATCAGCCCCAGCATTTT.

This clonotype has a handful of counts. The chain links TRBV12-3 or TRBV12-4 to TRBJ1-1; 8 positions agree with TRBD1. V dropped 4 bases and J dropped 0; count of bases not matched to a gene: 4. CDR3 length: 15 residues. CDR3 residues: CASSYRGLMNTEAFF. The CDR3 nucleotides read TGTGCCAGCAGTTACAGGGGGTTAATGAACACTGAAGCTTTCTTT.

This clonotype appeared a few times. The chain carries TRBV19 and TRBJ2-7; 9 bases fit TRBD2. The ends lost 7 bases at V and 4 bases at J; junction bases unmatched: 8. The germline V gene encodes CDR1 LNHDA and CDR2 SQIVND (reference sequence). The CDR3 extends over 14 amino acids. Written as DNA, the CDR3 is TGTGCCAGTAACTCGCGACTAGCGGATTACGAGCAGTACTTC. Protein: CASNSRLADYEQYF.

This clonotype was recorded many times. J is TRBJ2-4 and V is TRBV9; D not resolved. Germline-derived CDR1 and CDR2 are SGDLS and YYNGEE. The CDR3 is made up of 14 amino acids. V lost 0 bases and J 8 bases, leaving 12 bases between the germline ends. CDR3 sequence (DNA): TGTGCCAGCAGCGTAGCTGGCAGTAATCACATTCAGTACTTC. This gives the protein CASSVAGSNHIQYF.

This clonotype showed up just a few times. The V and J genes are TRBV10-3 and TRBJ2-3, with 7 bases lining up with TRBD1. Germline V CDR1 and CDR2: ENHRY, SYGVKD. The CDR3 covers 11 residues. With V trimmed by 6 bases and J by 6 bases, 0 bases remained unmatched. In nucleotides, the CDR3 is TGTGCCATCAGACAGGGGGATACGCAGTATTTT. Translated, it gives CAIRQGDTQYF.

The chain uses TRBV3-1 and TRBJ1-5; 8 bases align to TRBD1. CDR1 is LGHDT and CDR2 is YNNKEL in the germline V gene (reference sequence). V lost 0 bases, J lost 7 bases, and 8 bases stayed unmatched. The CDR3 spans 16 residues. This chain's CDR3 is CASSQDAGQGRQPQHF. Here the CDR3 DNA reads TGTGCCAGCAGCCAAGATGCAGGACAGGGAAGACAGCCCCAGCATTTT.

This clonotype was counted between two and nine times. This sequence joins TRBV7-2 and TRBJ1-4; D not certain. V was shortened by 5 bases and J by 6 bases, with 16 bases between the two germline ends. The CDR3 contains 15 residues. Germline V gene sequence: CDR1 SGHTA, CDR2 FQGNSA. This chain's CDR3 is CASSTSPTRDEKLFF. Here the CDR3 DNA reads TGTGCCAGCAGCACCTCCCCTACCCGGGATGAAAAACTGTTTTTT.

This clonotype was detected ten times or more. The chain links TRBV20-1 to TRBJ2-3, with TRBD1 matching 9 bases. The CDR3 runs to 16 residues. The V gene end was trimmed by 0 bases and the J gene end by 2 bases; junction bases not matched to a gene: 6. Looked up from germline, CDR1 is DFQATT and CDR2 is SNEGSKA (reference sequence). The chain's CDR3 is CSARDPGQGVTDTQYF. For the CDR3, the DNA is TGCAGTGCTAGAGATCCGGGACAGGGAGTCACAGATACGCAGTATTTT.

The V and J genes are TRBV9 and TRBJ1-5; TRBD1 matches at 7 bases. There are 15 residues in the CDR3. The J segment lost 7 bases and the V segment lost 7 bases, leaving 14 bases of the junction unmatched. The V gene's germline CDR1 is SGDLS and CDR2 YYNGEE. DNA of the CDR3: TGTGCCAGCTCCGCAGGGGGGGTGATGGAACAGCCCCAGCATTTT. This codes for CASSAGGVMEQPQHF.

This clonotype was counted a few times. The chain joins TRBV18 to TRBJ2-1; D is unclear. The germline V gene has CDR1 KGHSH and CDR2 LQKENI. Trimming pared 3 bases from V and 7 bases from J, leaving 10 bases between. The CDR3 contains 13 residues. The CDR3 region is CASSPQQGNEQFF. CDR3 nucleotides: TGTGCCAGCTCACCCCAACAAGGGAATGAGCAGTTCTTC. Full variable domain (rest looked up from reference TRBV18 and TRBJ2-1): NAGVMQNPRHLVRRRGQEARLRCSPMKGHSHVYWYRQLPEEGLKFMVYLQKENIIDESGMPKERFSAEFPKEGPSILRIQQVVRGDSAAYFCASSPQQGNEQFFGPGTRLTVL.

The rearrangement links TRBV5-4 to TRBJ1-1; TRBD1 matches 8 bases. This CDR3 has 14 amino acids. Per germline, CDR1 SGHNT and CDR2 YYREEE (reference sequence). Losses at the gene ends were 10 bases for V and 0 bases for J; bases not matched to a gene: 8. The CDR3 DNA follows: TGTGCCGGGACGCAACAGGGGGTGAACACTGAAGCTTTCTTT. Amino acids: CAGTQQGVNTEAFF.

This clonotype has just one count. The V and J genes are TRBV7-9 and TRBJ1-2; tentatively, D is TRBD1 (5 bases). The CDR3 is 15 residues long. Between the trimmed V and J ends, which lost 5 bases and 1 base, there was a span of 14 bases. The germline V gene has CDR1 SEHNR and CDR2 FQNEAQ (reference sequence). Here the CDR3 DNA reads TGTGCCAGCAGCCCCTGGGGAGGGGATAACTATGGCTACACCTTC. Translation: CASSPWGGDNYGYTF.

This clonotype was picked up a small number of times. The chain uses TRBV20-1 and TRBJ2-5; 13 nucleotides agree with TRBD2. The V gene's germline CDR1 is DFQATT and CDR2 SNEGSKA (reference sequence). J was trimmed by 4 bases and V by 5 bases; bases with no gene match: 13. This CDR3 contains 17 residues. The CDR3 bases are TGCAGTGCTCGCACCCGGACTAGCGGGAGAGCCGGAGAGACCCAGTACTTC. Encoded protein: CSARTRTSGRAGETQYF.

This clonotype was picked up a small number of times. The chain recombines TRBV10-3 with TRBJ2-1; 7 nucleotides align to TRBD2. Germline lookup yields CDR1 ENHRY and CDR2 SYGVKD. With 0 bases clipped from V and 5 bases from J, the junction kept 10 bases outside the gene matches. The CDR3 is made up of 17 amino acids. The CDR3 here is CAISESGTSARDNEQFF. The CDR3 bases are TGTGCCATCAGTGAGTCTGGAACTAGCGCTAGAGACAATGAGCAGTTCTTC.

Many counts were recorded for this clonotype. V gene TRBV9 combines with J gene TRBJ2-3; no firm D call. Germline V gene data show CDR1 as SGDLS and CDR2 as YYNGEE. Trimming shortened V by 6 bases and J by 1 base, and 12 bases separated the two germline ends. CDR3 size: 14 residues. CDR3 sequence reads: CASTPGPRTDTQYF. In DNA form, the CDR3 reads TGTGCCAGCACCCCGGGTCCCCGCACAGATACGCAGTATTTT.

Only a few counts were recorded for this clonotype. The V gene is TRBV20-1, the J gene TRBJ2-1; 13 bases map to TRBD2. The germline V gene has CDR1 DFQATT and CDR2 SNEGSKA (reference sequence). The CDR3 runs to 19 residues. Losses at the gene ends were 5 bases for V and 0 bases for J; bases not matched to a gene: 13. The CDR3: CSAPIGLAGDWSSYNEQFF. In DNA form, the CDR3 reads TGCAGTGCTCCTATAGGACTAGCGGGGGATTGGAGCTCCTACAATGAGCAGTTCTTC.

The genes are TRBV30 and TRBJ1-5; 9 bases are shared with TRBD1. The ends lost 3 bases at V and 2 bases at J; junction bases unmatched: 2. Germline V gives CDR1 GTSNPN, CDR2 SVGIG (reference sequence). There are 14 residues in the CDR3. The DNA of the CDR3 is TGTGCCTGGAGGGGACAGGGAGGCAATCAGCCCCAGCATTTT. Its protein product is CAWRGQGGNQPQHF.

A single count supports this clonotype. V gene TRBV20-1 combines with J gene TRBJ2-5, with 7 bases that match TRBD1. The germline gives CDR1 DFQATT, CDR2 SNEGSKA (reference sequence). Trimming at V came to 0 bases and at J to 2 bases, leaving 6 bases not matched to a gene. The CDR3 is 15 residues long. For the CDR3, the DNA is TGCAGTGCTAGAGATCGGCAGGGGGTTCAAGAGACCCAGTACTTC. It encodes CSARDRQGVQETQYF.

This clonotype was seen many times. The V call is TRBV30, the J call TRBJ1-5, with no clear D. Trimming removed 5 bases from V and 9 bases from J, with 14 bases in between. The germline V gene encodes CDR1 GTSNPN and CDR2 SVGIG (reference sequence). The CDR3 consists of 12 residues. This CDR3 is CAWSEGMGPQHF. CDR3 sequence (DNA): TGTGCCTGGTCGGAGGGTATGGGGCCCCAGCATTTT.

The chain combines TRBV18 with TRBJ1-5; perhaps TRBD1 as D (6 bases). Trimming stripped 1 base from V and 2 bases from J, with 9 bases between. CDR3 size: 15 residues. Germline CDR1 KGHSH, CDR2 LQKENI. The chain's CDR3 is CASSPRGGRNQPQHF. CDR3 bases: TGTGCCAGCTCACCACGAGGGGGTCGCAATCAGCCCCAGCATTTT.